This passage covers 22 T cell receptor beta chains from one sample sequenced in a study of T cell responses to AZD1222 COVID-19 vaccine (dated by TCRdb to 2020 to 2022). Interpreted using the paper, the time point label stands for: baseline before first vaccination. Libraries came from the immunoSEQ multiplex PCR assay. Imported from immuneACCESS, the table was reduced by TCRdb to in-frame sequences with V and J called. These copies leave out some clones; in studies compared against another copy, an unresolved V gene accounts for under half, and the cause of the remainder is not known. This sample gives 180,000 or so clones in total; 94% of them show up just once. Approximately 0.6% of the sample is taken by the ten largest. The sample in question was peripheral blood, obtained on day 0 of AZD1222 vaccination. Receptors were obtained from an adult in good health.

Concerning this clone itself: Distinct nucleotide sequences in the sample also encode this CDR3. The chain couples TRBV28 to TRBJ1-5, with D perhaps matching TRBD1 (5 bases). The CDR3 extends over 15 amino acids. Germline CDR1 reads MDHEN; CDR2 reads SYDVKM. With 1 base removed from V and 4 bases from J, the gap between germline ends came to 11 bases. The CDR3 DNA reads TGTGCCAGCAGTTTATCCCGGGAGGGGAATCAGCCCCAGCATTTT. This translates into CASSLSREGNQPQHF.

The chain joins TRBV10-3 to TRBJ2-1, with TRBD1 matching 7 bases. Trimming cost V 3 bases and J 6 bases; bases outside gene matches: 5. This CDR3 is 14 amino acids long. From germline, CDR1 is ENHRY and CDR2 SYGVKD. CDR3 DNA sequence: TGTGCCATCAGTGAAGGGGGCCGGGGCAATGAGCAGTTCTTC. Translation gives CAISEGGRGNEQFF.

The J gene is TRBJ1-2, the V gene TRBV2; D perhaps matches TRBD1 (6 bases). V lost 2 bases and J lost 4, with 11 bases in between. The CDR3 covers 14 residues. Per germline, CDR1 SNHLY and CDR2 FYNNEI. The CDR3 is CASSEQGPTYGYTF. Here the CDR3 DNA reads TGTGCCAGCAGTGAACAGGGGCCGACCTATGGCTACACCTTC.

V gene TRBV18 combines with J gene TRBJ1-5; no clear D. V was trimmed by 1 base and J by 6 bases, leaving 16 bases between them. The germline V gene has CDR1 KGHSH and CDR2 LQKENI. This CDR3 comprises 16 residues. Here the CDR3 reads CASSPQGIDLGQPQHF. The CDR3 DNA is TGTGCCAGCTCACCACAGGGTATCGATTTGGGTCAGCCCCAGCATTTT. The complete variable domain, with remaining parts taken from reference TRBV18 and TRBJ1-5, reads NAGVMQNPRHLVRRRGQEARLRCSPMKGHSHVYWYRQLPEEGLKFMVYLQKENIIDESGMPKERFSAEFPKEGPSILRIQQVVRGDSAAYFCASSPQGIDLGQPQHFGDGTRLSIL.

The J gene is TRBJ1-2, the V gene TRBV3-1 (or the pseudogene TRBV3-2); D possibly corresponds to TRBD1 (5 bases). This CDR3 has 15 residues. In germline, CDR1 is LGHDT, CDR2 YNNKEL (reference sequence). V was shortened by 4 bases and J by 4 bases, with 16 bases between the two germline ends. The DNA for the CDR3 is TGTGCCAGCAGCCCTGACCAGGGAAACGGCTATGGCTACACCTTC. Translating gives CASSPDQGNGYGYTF.

The chain recombines TRBV7-3 with TRBJ2-1, with D perhaps being TRBD1 or TRBD2 (6 bases each). The V and J ends lost 6 bases and 1 base respectively, with 19 bases between them. Germline values: CDR1 SGHTA, CDR2 FQGTGA. The CDR3 loop spans 17 amino acids. The CDR3 loop reads CASSSGVGGSSYNEQFF. CDR3 coding DNA: TGTGCCAGCAGTTCCGGCGTGGGGGGCAGTTCCTACAATGAGCAGTTCTTC.

The chain is built from TRBV5-1 and TRBJ2-1; D might be TRBD1 (5 bases). This CDR3 spans 14 amino acids. V was shortened by 1 base and J by 6 bases, with 11 bases between the two germline ends. CDR1 is SGHRS and CDR2 is YFSETQ in the germline V gene. The CDR3 sequence is CASSLSDSPNEQFF. The CDR3 DNA sequence: TGCGCCAGCAGCTTGTCAGACAGCCCCAATGAGCAGTTCTTC.

The chain combines TRBV28 with TRBJ2-3; D may correspond to TRBD1 or TRBD2 (5 bases each). V was cut by 5 bases and J by 3 bases, with 12 bases left in between. Germline-derived CDR1 and CDR2 are MDHEN and SYDVKM. This CDR3 has 14 amino acids. For the CDR3, the DNA is TGTGCCAGCAGTGAGGGGTCGCGGACAGATACGCAGTATTTT. Translated, it gives CASSEGSRTDTQYF.

The V gene is TRBV7-8, the J gene TRBJ1-4, with D perhaps TRBD1 (6 bases). CDR1 is SGHVS and CDR2 is FQNEAQ in the germline V gene. The CDR3 runs 15 residues. V lost 5 bases to trimming and J lost 4 bases, with 14 bases between them. The CDR3 DNA reads TGTGCCAGCAGCCAGGCGGGGGGGCTTAATGAAAAACTGTTTTTT. Translated, it gives CASSQAGGLNEKLFF.

This rearrangement joins TRBV15 to TRBJ2-7; 15 bases are shared with TRBD2. Germline trimming cut 3 bases from V and 5 bases from J; bases unmatched to any gene: 2. The CDR3 extends over 15 amino acids. The V gene's germline CDR1 is LNHNV and CDR2 YYDKDF (reference sequence). CDR3 in DNA: TGTGCCACCAGCAGGGGACTAGCGGGAGGTGACGAGCAGTACTTC. It encodes CATSRGLAGGDEQYF.

The V gene is TRBV25-1, the J gene TRBJ1-1, with TRBD1 as a possible D gene (6 bases). V was clipped by 5 bases and J by 0 bases, with 10 bases between them. CDR1 and CDR2 (germline): MGHDK, SYGVNS. The CDR3 is made up of 14 amino acids. CDR3 nucleotide sequence: TGTGCCAGCAGTAAGGGGGATATGAACACTGAAGCTTTCTTT. Translating gives CASSKGDMNTEAFF.

This clone appeared a single time. The V call is TRBV19, the J call TRBJ2-1; 10 bases match TRBD2. The trim removed 7 bases at V and 7 bases at J, leaving 4 bases unmatched. This CDR3 spans 13 amino acids. Germline V gene lookup returns CDR1 LNHDA and CDR2 SQIVND (reference sequence). DNA for the CDR3: TGTGCCAGTACTAGCGGGAGTAAGAATGAGCAGTTCTTC. Its translation: CASTSGSKNEQFF.

The chain has TRBV27 and TRBJ2-1; D may be TRBD2 (5 bases). Germline V gives CDR1 MNHEY, CDR2 SMNVEV (reference sequence). CDR3 length: 14 amino acids. Trimming stripped 5 bases from V and 4 bases from J, with 12 bases between. The CDR3 DNA reads as TGTGCCAGCAGTCGAGAGGGTATATACAATGAGCAGTTCTTC. Translated, it gives CASSREGIYNEQFF.

DNA of the CDR3: TGCGCCAGCAGCCAACTGGGGGCCATGAACACTGAAGCTTTCTTT. It translates to CASSQLGAMNTEAFF. The rearrangement uses TRBV5-1 and TRBJ1-1; D is possibly TRBD1 (6 bases). Trimming cost V 4 bases and J 0 bases, with 13 bases left between them. Germline V gene data show CDR1 as SGHRS and CDR2 as YFSETQ. The CDR3 is 15 amino acids.

The chain has TRBV7-9 and TRBJ2-5, with D possibly matching TRBD2 (6 bases). Germline assignment: CDR1 SEHNR and CDR2 FQNEAQ (reference sequence). This CDR3 has 16 amino acids. Trimming pared 1 base from V and 2 bases from J, leaving 14 bases between. CDR3 nucleotides: TGTGCCAGCAGCTTAGGTGGGTGGGGAGGTCAAGAGACCCAGTACTTC. Translated, it gives CASSLGGWGGQETQYF.

The chain employs TRBV5-1 and TRBJ2-1; D is unresolved. The CDR3 sequence is 13 residues long. The V end lost 3 bases, the J end lost 7 bases, and 11 bases lay between the germline ends. Germline V gene data show CDR1 as SGHRS and CDR2 as YFSETQ. CDR3 amino acids: CASSSGPLNEQFF. DNA for the CDR3: TGCGCCAGCAGCTCAGGACCCCTTAATGAGCAGTTCTTC.

J is TRBJ2-3 and V is TRBV28; tentatively, D is TRBD2 (5 bases). Trimming shortened V by 3 bases and J by 1 base, and 8 bases separated the two germline ends. Germline V lookup: CDR1 MDHEN, CDR2 SYDVKM. The CDR3 loop spans 14 amino acids. This chain's CDR3 is CASSFSVGTDTQYF. The CDR3 DNA reads TGTGCCAGCAGTTTTAGCGTTGGCACAGATACGCAGTATTTT.

The rearrangement joins TRBV3-1 (or the pseudogene TRBV3-2) to TRBJ1-2; D uncertain. Germline V gives CDR1 LGHDT, CDR2 YNNKEL (reference sequence). Deletions cut 0 bases from V and 8 bases from J, with 19 bases between. The CDR3 length is 16 residues. CDR3: CASSQESKGSYGGYTF. DNA for the CDR3: TGTGCCAGCAGCCAAGAGTCAAAGGGAAGTTATGGGGGCTACACCTTC.

This chain joins TRBV28 and TRBJ1-5, with 7 bases that match TRBD1. Germline trimming cut 5 bases from V and 4 bases from J; bases unmatched to any gene: 14. Germline loops: CDR1 MDHEN, CDR2 SYDVKM. This CDR3 has 17 amino acids. DNA of the CDR3: TGTGCCAGCAGTATCCTGTCAGGGGGATTTGGAAATCAGCCCCAGCATTTT. Translation: CASSILSGGFGNQPQHF.

This chain uses TRBV4-1 with TRBJ1-1, with D uncertain. CDR3 size: 17 residues. The germline V gene has CDR1 MGHRA and CDR2 YSYEKL. V was clipped by 0 bases and J by 0 bases, with 14 bases between them. CDR3 bases: TGCGCCAGCAGCCAAGATCAACTCCGGGCCGTGAACACTGAAGCTTTCTTT. Its translation is CASSQDQLRAVNTEAFF.

This chain joins TRBV24-1 and TRBJ1-2; D may be TRBD1 (6 bases). Trimming took off 5 bases at V and 7 bases at J, with 25 bases between the two ends. This CDR3 region has 17 residues. Germline V gene lookup returns CDR1 KGHDR and CDR2 SFDVKD. This CDR3 is CATSASKGFGQNRGYTF. The DNA of the CDR3 is TGTGCCACCAGTGCATCGAAGGGATTCGGACAGAATCGTGGCTACACCTTC.

V usage is TRBV23-1 and J usage is TRBJ1-4; D unclear. TRBV23-1 is recorded as an ORF, its role being uncertain. V lost 8 bases and J lost 0, with 16 bases in between. There are 16 residues in the CDR3. The CDR3 region is CASQPHTWATNEKLFF. CDR3 DNA: TGCGCCAGCCAGCCCCATACTTGGGCAACTAATGAAAAACTGTTTTTT.